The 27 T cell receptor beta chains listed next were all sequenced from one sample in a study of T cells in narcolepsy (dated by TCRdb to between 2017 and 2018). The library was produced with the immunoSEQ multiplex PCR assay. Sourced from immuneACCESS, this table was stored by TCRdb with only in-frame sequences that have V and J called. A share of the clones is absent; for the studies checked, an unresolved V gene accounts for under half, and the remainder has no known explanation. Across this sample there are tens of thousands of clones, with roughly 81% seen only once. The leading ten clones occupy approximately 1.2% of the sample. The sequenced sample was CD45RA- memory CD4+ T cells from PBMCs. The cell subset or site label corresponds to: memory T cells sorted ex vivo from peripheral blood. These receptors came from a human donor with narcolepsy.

CDR3 in amino acids: CASSQGPTTRMETQYF. The CDR3 nucleotides read TGCGCCAGCAGCCAAGGTCCGACTACGAGGATGGAGACCCAGTACTTC. The chain links TRBV4-1 to TRBJ2-5; TRBD2 is a possible D gene (5 bases). V gave up 1 base and J gave up 5 bases, with 17 bases separating them. The CDR3 has 16 residues. From germline, CDR1 is MGHRA and CDR2 YSYEKL.

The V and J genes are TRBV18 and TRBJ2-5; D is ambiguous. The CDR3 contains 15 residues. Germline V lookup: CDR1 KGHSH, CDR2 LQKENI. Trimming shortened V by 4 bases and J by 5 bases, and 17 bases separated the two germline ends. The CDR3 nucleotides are TGTGCCAGCTCACTAAAAGGGCAATTGTACGAGACCCAGTACTTC. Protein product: CASSLKGQLYETQYF.

CDR3 sequence: CASVGPGELFF. The CDR3 nucleotides are TGCGCCAGCGTAGGGCCCGGGGAGCTGTTTTTT. This chain uses TRBV10-2 with TRBJ2-2; D unresolved. The CDR3 totals 11 residues. Germline-derived CDR1 and CDR2 are WSHSY and SAAADI. Deletions cut 8 bases from V and 6 bases from J, with 7 bases between.

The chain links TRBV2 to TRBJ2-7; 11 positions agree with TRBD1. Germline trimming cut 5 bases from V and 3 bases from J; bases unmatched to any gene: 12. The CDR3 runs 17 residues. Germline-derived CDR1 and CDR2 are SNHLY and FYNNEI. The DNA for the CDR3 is TGTGCCAGCAGTACCCAACGCCGGACAGGGGGCAGCTACGAGCAGTACTTC. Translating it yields CASSTQRRTGGSYEQYF.

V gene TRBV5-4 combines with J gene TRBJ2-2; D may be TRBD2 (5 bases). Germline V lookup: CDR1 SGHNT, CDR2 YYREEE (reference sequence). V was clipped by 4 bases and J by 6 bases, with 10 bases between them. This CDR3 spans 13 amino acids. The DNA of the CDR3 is TGTGCCAGCAGCCGCGGGCCCTCCGGGGAGCTGTTTTTT. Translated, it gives CASSRGPSGELFF.

CDR3 in DNA: TGTGCCAGCGGGGCAGCCTTAGGGCCCCAGCATTTT. Translation: CASGAALGPQHF. V gene TRBV2 combines with J gene TRBJ1-5, with D maybe TRBD1 (5 bases). V was clipped by 8 bases and J by 9 bases, with 14 bases between them. CDR1 SNHLY and CDR2 FYNNEI come from the germline V gene. This CDR3 has 12 residues.

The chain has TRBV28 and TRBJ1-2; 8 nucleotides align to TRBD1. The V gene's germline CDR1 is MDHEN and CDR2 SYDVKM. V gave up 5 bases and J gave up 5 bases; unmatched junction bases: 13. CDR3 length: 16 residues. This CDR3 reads CASSPSPQGARYGYTF. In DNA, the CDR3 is TGTGCCAGCAGTCCCAGTCCGCAGGGGGCGCGATATGGCTACACCTTC.

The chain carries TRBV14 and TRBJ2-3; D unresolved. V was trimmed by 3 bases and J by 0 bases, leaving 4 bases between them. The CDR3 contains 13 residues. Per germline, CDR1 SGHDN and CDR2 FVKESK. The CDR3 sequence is CASSQISTDTQYF. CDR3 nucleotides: TGTGCCAGCAGCCAGATTAGCACAGATACGCAGTATTTT.

This CDR3 is CASSLGTDEQFF. CDR3 bases: TGTGCCAGCAGCTTAGGGACGGATGAGCAGTTCTTC. The chain is built from TRBV7-3 and TRBJ2-1; either TRBD1 or TRBD2 may fit D (5 bases each). CDR1 and CDR2 from the germline V gene are SGHTA and FQGTGA. Trimming took 2 bases from V and 8 from J, leaving 7 bases between them. This CDR3 region has 12 residues.

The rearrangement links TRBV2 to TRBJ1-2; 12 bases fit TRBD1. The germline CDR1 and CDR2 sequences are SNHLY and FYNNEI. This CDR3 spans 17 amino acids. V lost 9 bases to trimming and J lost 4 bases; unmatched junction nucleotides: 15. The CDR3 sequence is CASYSGTGGTGSYGYTF. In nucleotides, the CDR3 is TGTGCCAGTTACTCCGGGACAGGGGGCACAGGCAGCTATGGCTACACCTTC.

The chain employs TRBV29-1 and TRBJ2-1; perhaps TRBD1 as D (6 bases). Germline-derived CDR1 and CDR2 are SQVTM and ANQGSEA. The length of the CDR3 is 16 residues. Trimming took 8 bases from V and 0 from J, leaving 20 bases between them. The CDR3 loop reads CSSSIRGMSSYNEQFF. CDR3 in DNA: TGCAGCTCCTCAATCAGGGGCATGAGCTCCTACAATGAGCAGTTCTTC.

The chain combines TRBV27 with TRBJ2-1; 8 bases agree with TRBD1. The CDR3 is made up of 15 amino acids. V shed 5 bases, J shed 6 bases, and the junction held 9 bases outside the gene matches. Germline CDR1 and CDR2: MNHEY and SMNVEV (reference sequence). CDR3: CASSPRTGRGNEQFF. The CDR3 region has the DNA TGTGCCAGCAGTCCCCGGACAGGGCGAGGCAATGAGCAGTTCTTC.

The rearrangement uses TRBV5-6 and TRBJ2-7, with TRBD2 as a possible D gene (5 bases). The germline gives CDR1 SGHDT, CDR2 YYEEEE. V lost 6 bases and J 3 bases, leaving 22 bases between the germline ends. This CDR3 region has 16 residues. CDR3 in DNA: TGTGCCAGCAACGTATACTGGGGAGACCAACTCTACGAGCAGTACTTC. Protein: CASNVYWGDQLYEQYF.

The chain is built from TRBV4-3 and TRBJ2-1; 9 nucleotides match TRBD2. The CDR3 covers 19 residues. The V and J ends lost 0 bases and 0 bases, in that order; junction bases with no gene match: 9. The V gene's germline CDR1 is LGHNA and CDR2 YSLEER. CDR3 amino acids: CASSQDLAGYVPSYNEQFF. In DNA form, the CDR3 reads TGCGCCAGCAGCCAAGATCTAGCGGGGTATGTCCCCTCCTACAATGAGCAGTTCTTC.

This CDR3 reads CSAGQGDTQYF. As DNA, the CDR3 is TGCAGCGCCGGACAGGGGGATACGCAGTATTTT. The chain employs TRBV20-1 and TRBJ2-3, with 9 bases identical to TRBD1. Germline V gives CDR1 DFQATT, CDR2 SNEGSKA (reference sequence). This CDR3 has 11 amino acids.

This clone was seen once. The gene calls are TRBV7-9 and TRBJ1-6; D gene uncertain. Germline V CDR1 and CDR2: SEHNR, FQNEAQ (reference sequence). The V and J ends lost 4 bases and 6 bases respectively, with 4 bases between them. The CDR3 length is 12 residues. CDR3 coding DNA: TGTGCCAGCAGCTCCCTTAATTCACCCCTCCACTTT. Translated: CASSSLNSPLHF.

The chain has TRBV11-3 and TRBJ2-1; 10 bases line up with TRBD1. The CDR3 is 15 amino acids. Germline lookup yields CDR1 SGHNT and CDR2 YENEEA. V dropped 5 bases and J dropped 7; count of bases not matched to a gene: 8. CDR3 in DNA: TGTGCCAGCAGCCGCCAGGGACAGGGGTTTAATGAGCAGTTCTTC. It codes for CASSRQGQGFNEQFF.

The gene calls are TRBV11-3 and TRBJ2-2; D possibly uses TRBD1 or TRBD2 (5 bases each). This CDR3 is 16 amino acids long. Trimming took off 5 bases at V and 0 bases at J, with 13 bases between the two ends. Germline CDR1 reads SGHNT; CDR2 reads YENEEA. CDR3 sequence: CASSATGTSNTGELFF. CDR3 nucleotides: TGTGCCAGCAGCGCAACCGGGACCTCGAACACCGGGGAGCTGTTTTTT.

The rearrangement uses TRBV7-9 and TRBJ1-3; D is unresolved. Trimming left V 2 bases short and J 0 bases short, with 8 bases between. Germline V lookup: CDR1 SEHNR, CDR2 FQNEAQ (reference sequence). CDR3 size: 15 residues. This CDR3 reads CASSLLGFSGNTIYF. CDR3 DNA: TGTGCCAGCAGCTTACTGGGGTTCTCTGGAAACACCATATATTTT.

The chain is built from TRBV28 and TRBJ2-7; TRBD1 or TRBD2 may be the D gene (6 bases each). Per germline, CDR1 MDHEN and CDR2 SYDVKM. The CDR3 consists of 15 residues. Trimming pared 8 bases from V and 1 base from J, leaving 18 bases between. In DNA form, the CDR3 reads TGTGCCAGCCAGCAACAGGGACTGGCATCCTACGAGCAGTACTTC. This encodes CASQQQGLASYEQYF.

The CDR3 loop reads CASSQEVLAGTNTGELFF. In DNA, the CDR3 is TGCGCCAGCAGCCAAGAGGTACTAGCGGGCACGAACACCGGGGAGCTGTTTTTT. The chain combines TRBV4-1 with TRBJ2-2; 9 bases fit TRBD2. V was clipped by 0 bases and J by 0 bases; unmatched bases: 5. The CDR3 length is 18 residues. Germline V gene data show CDR1 as MGHRA and CDR2 as YSYEKL.

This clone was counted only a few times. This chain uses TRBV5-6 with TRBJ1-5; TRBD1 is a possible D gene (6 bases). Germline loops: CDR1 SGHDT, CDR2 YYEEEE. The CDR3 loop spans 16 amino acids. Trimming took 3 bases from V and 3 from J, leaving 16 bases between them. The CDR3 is CASSSQAGTHNQPQHF. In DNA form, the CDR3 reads TGTGCCAGCAGCTCGCAAGCCGGGACACACAATCAGCCCCAGCATTTT. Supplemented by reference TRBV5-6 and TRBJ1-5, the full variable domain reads DAGVTQSPTHLIKTRGQQVTLRCSPKSGHDTVSWYQQALGQGPQFIFQYYEEEERQRGNFPDRFSGHQFPNYSSELNVNALLLGDSALYLCASSSQAGTHNQPQHFGDGTRLSIL.

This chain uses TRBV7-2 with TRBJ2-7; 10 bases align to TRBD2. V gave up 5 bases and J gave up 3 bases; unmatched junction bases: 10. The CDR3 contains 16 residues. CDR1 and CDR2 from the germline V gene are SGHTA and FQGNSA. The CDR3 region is CASSITLASGSYEQYF. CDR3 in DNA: TGTGCCAGCAGCATAACACTAGCTAGCGGGAGCTACGAGCAGTACTTC.

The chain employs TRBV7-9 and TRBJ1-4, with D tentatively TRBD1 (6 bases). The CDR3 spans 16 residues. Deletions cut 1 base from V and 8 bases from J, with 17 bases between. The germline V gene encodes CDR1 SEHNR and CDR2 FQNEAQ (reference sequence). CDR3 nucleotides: TGTGCCAGCAGCTTAGGGGCGGGGGGGCGCGGCGAAAAACTGTTTTTT. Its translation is CASSLGAGGRGEKLFF.

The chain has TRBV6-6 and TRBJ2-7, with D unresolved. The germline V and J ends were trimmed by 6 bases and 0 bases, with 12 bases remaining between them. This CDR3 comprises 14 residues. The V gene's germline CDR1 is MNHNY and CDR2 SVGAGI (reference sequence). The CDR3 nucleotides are TGTGCCAGCAGGGTTACTTCAACCTCCTACGAGCAGTACTTC. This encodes CASRVTSTSYEQYF.

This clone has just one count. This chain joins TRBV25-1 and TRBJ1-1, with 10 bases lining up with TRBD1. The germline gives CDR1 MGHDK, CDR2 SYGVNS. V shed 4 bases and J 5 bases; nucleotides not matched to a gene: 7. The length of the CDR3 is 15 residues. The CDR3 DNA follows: TGTGCCAGCAGTGTATGGACAGGGGGGAGAACTGAAGCTTTCTTT. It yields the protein CASSVWTGGRTEAFF.

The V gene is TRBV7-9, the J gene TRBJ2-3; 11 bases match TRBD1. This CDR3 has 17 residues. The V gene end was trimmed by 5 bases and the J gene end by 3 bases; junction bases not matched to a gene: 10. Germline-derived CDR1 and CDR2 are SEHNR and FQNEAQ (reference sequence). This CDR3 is CASSHGQGARMTDTQYF. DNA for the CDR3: TGTGCCAGCAGCCATGGACAGGGGGCGAGGATGACAGATACGCAGTATTTT.